This T cell receptor beta chain derives from a study of a mutant IDH1 vaccine in newly diagnosed glioma (dated by TCRdb to the early 2020s). Regarding the complete study: Vaccination started 4-6 weeks after radiotherapy alone, or was given together with temozolomide cycles in the groups whose treatment included chemotherapy. Visit V12 was the week-35 safety follow-up and visit V13 was the week-47 end of study. Peripheral blood was collected at six visits: V03 (baseline), V05, V07, V10, V12 and V13. Of the approximately 34 treated patients, around 62% were male and approximately 40% were female, and a mean age of approximately 40 years was recorded. Before enrollment, most patients had been given radiochemotherapy with temozolomide as standard therapy, while the rest had received either radiotherapy alone or temozolomide alone. Longitudinal TCRB deep sequencing was performed for about two dozen treated patients wherever samples were available for exploratory analyses.

Trimming takes 0 bases from V and 3 bases from J, and the germline ends sit 6 bases apart. Per the germline V gene (reference sequence), PRHDT is the CDR1 and FYEKMQ is the CDR2. The CDR3 contains 13 residues, cysteine and phenylalanine counted. This entry keeps only the CDR3 DNA: 39 bases, framed from base 1. The table lists this clone with a count of one. Its recognized antigen is unknown. The input lacks base qualities; no much larger clone sits a single base away. Receptors were amplified or captured by the immunoSEQ multiplex PCR assay. The hsTCRB Kit was used according to the manufacturer's protocol to amplify rearranged TCR beta chain sequences. Sequencing of TCRB libraries was carried out on an Illumina MiSeq. The paper's processing steps were these. The proprietary platform of the kit vendor was used for demultiplexing, trimming and gene mapping. TCRdb provides this immuneACCESS table in a form limited to in-frame rearrangements. Some clones are lacking; in checked studies, under half of them reflect an unresolved V gene, and why the rest are absent is not known. From that table come the V and J calls and clone size; the DNA was used to work out D and trimming. Here the sample has roughly 51,000 clones; 79% occur a single time. The ten largest clones take up approximately 6.8% of the sample.

Broad study findings and their caveats: Across multiple MHC alleles, vaccine-induced immune responses were seen in roughly 93% of patients. PBMC samples for TCRB deep sequencing were selected based on availability. Pseudoprogression appeared unrelated to alterations in the top peripheral T cell clonotypes detected by TCRB sequencing. It was noted by the authors that analyses of patient blood samples could not be reproduced owing to sample limitations.

Reading the label with the study, this specimen's time point is: week 35, safety follow-up. Each vaccine dose, consisting of 300 ug of a 20-mer mutant IDH1 peptide in Montanide, was administered subcutaneously with topical imiquimod. Eight vaccinations were administered to patients in weeks 1, 3, 5, 7, 11, 15, 19 and 23, corresponding to visits V03 through V10. Newly diagnosed WHO grade 3 or 4 IDH1-mutant astrocytomas showing loss of nuclear ATRX were present in the donors. The samples were drawn from NOA16, a multicentre, single-arm, open-label phase I trial in Germany that tested a mutant IDH1 peptide vaccine in humans for the first time. Genomic DNA for TCRB sequencing was isolated from EDTA blood with the DNeasy Blood and Tissue Kit.

The clonotype originates from a man aged 35-49 years with glioma. Recombination linked TRBV13 to TRBJ2-7; the D gene remains uncertain. Sequenced here: PBMCs, sampled from a glioma patient whose treatment included an IDH1 peptide vaccine. The sequence in DNA is TGTGCCAGCAGCTTAGGAGTTAGCTACGAGCAGTACTTC. Its translation reads: CASSLGVSYEQYF.